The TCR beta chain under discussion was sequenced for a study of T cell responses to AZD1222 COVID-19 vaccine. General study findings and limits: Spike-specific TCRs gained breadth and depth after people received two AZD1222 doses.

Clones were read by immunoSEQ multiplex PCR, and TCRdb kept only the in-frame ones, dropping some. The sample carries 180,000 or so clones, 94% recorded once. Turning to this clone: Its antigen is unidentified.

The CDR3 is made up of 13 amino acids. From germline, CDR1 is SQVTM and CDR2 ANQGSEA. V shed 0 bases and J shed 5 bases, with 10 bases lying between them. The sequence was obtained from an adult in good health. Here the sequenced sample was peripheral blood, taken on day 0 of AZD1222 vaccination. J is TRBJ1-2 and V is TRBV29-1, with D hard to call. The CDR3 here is CSVEDHRLYGYTF. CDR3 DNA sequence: TGCAGCGTTGAAGATCATCGACTTTATGGCTACACCTTC.